A selection of T cell receptor beta chains follows, all from one sample in a study of cytomegalovirus exposure and HLA in healthy donors. Profiling relied on immunoSEQ multiplex PCR, and the TCRdb table lists in-frame clones only, not all of them. Seen here are 84,000 or so clones, under 85% observed once, and the top ten hold roughly 2.5%. The sequenced material came from PBMCs. Every receptor here comes from a man aged 25 to 40 in good health and CMV-seronegative. The CDR3 runs from the conserved cysteine through the conserved F or W. D genes are given only for firm matches. Not every row has a clone size; where given, it reads once, few, many or a size class.

.	.	TRBV28	TRBJ1-1	CASSRNRVQAFF	TGTGCCAGCAGCCGAAACAGGGTTCAGGCTTTCTTT
.	.	TRBV7-2	TRBJ1-3	CASSLGAGNGNTIYF	TGTGCCAGCAGCTTGGGGGCCGGCAATGGAAACACCATATATTTT
.	TRBD1	TRBV19	TRBJ1-1	CASSPGGGHTEAFF	TGTGCCAGTAGTCCAGGAGGGGGCCACACTGAAGCTTTCTTT
.	.	TRBV5-1	TRBJ2-3	CASTEQVSSTDTQYF	TGCGCCAGCACCGAACAGGTTTCGAGCACAGATACGCAGTATTTT
.	TRBD2	TRBV19	TRBJ2-5	CASRPNSGSGQETQYF	TGTGCCAGTAGACCTAATAGCGGGTCGGGCCAAGAGACCCAGTACTTC
.	.	TRBV29-1	TRBJ1-1	CSVTGVTAEAFF	TGCAGCGTTACGGGGGTTACCGCTGAAGCTTTCTTT
.	.	TRBV5-6	TRBJ1-4	CASSLIQANEKLFF	TGTGCCAGCAGCTTGATTCAGGCTAATGAAAAACTGTTTTTT
.	.	TRBV7-2	TRBJ1-1	CASSLDGGILGTEAFF	TGTGCCAGCAGCTTAGACGGGGGGATATTGGGGACTGAAGCTTTCTTT
few	.	TRBV6-1	TRBJ1-2	CASSEWGTSNYGYTF	TGTGCCAGCAGTGAATGGGGCACCAGTAACTATGGCTACACCTTC
.	.	TRBV11-2	TRBJ2-1	CASSPAGGGGYEQFF	TGTGCCAGCAGCCCAGCCGGAGGGGGGGGCTATGAGCAGTTCTTC
once	.	TRBV2	TRBJ1-4	CASSVMGGDEKLFF	TGTGCCAGCAGTGTAATGGGAGGAGACGAAAAACTGTTTTTT
.	.	TRBV18	TRBJ1-1	CASSPPSVGGTEAFF	TGTGCCAGCTCACCGCCCAGTGTCGGCGGCACTGAAGCTTTCTTT
.	.	TRBV6-9	TRBJ1-1	CASSYTSAFF	TGTGCCAGCAGTTATACAAGTGCTTTCTTT
.	.	TRBV2	TRBJ1-5	CASTDWGLQPQHF	TGTGCCAGCACCGACTGGGGGCTTCAGCCCCAGCATTTT
.	.	TRBV5-1	TRBJ1-2	CASKQGYTNYGYTF	TGCGCCAGCAAACAGGGTTATACTAACTATGGCTACACCTTC
.	.	TRBV6-1	TRBJ1-2	CASSTGVEYGYTF	TGTGCTAGCAGCACGGGGGTCGAGTATGGCTACACCTTC
.	TRBD1	TRBV23-1	TRBJ2-5	CASSHGTGKETQYF	TGCGCCAGCAGTCATGGGACAGGGAAAGAGACCCAGTACTTC
.	.	TRBV10-3	TRBJ1-3	CAISTDSGNTIYF	TGTGCCATCAGTACAGACTCTGGAAACACCATATATTTT
few	.	TRBV11-3	TRBJ2-7	CASSLRSGDNEQYF	TGTGCCAGCAGCCTTCGATCCGGGGATAACGAGCAGTACTTC
.	TRBD1	TRBV7-2	TRBJ2-7	CASSPGQGAFYEQYF	TGTGCCAGCAGCCCGGGACAGGGGGCGTTCTACGAGCAGTACTTC
.	.	TRBV11-2	TRBJ2-5	CASSLRTDPQETQYF	TGTGCCAGCAGCTTAAGGACAGACCCCCAAGAGACCCAGTACTTC
few	.	TRBV28	TRBJ2-3	CASSPAAQGNTDTQYF	TGTGCCAGCAGTCCGGCCGCTCAGGGCAACACAGATACGCAGTATTTT
once	TRBD1	TRBV6-5	TRBJ2-7	CASRPGQGSYEQYF	TGTGCAAGCCGACCGGGACAGGGCTCCTACGAGCAGTACTTC
.	TRBD1	TRBV7-9	TRBJ1-2	CASSSRTGTGPNYGYTF	TGTGCCAGCAGCTCCCGGACCGGGACAGGCCCTAACTATGGCTACACCTTC
.	.	TRBV18	TRBJ1-5	CASSPPLGGGDNQPQHF	TGTGCCAGCTCACCACCACTCGGAGGGGGGGACAATCAGCCCCAGCATTTT
few	TRBD1	TRBV4-1	TRBJ1-5	CASSQGGQGNQPQHF	TGCGCCAGCAGCCAAGGAGGACAGGGTAATCAGCCCCAGCATTTT
.	.	TRBV7-6	TRBJ2-5	CASSWDTEETQYF	TGTGCCAGCAGCTGGGACACTGAAGAGACCCAGTACTTC
.	.	TRBV19	TRBJ2-1	CASTVTDSPYNEQFF	TGTGCCAGTACTGTAACGGACAGCCCATACAATGAGCAGTTCTTC
few	.	TRBV30	TRBJ1-4	CAWSGQINEKLFF	TGTGCCTGGAGTGGACAGATTAATGAAAAACTGTTTTTT
.	TRBD1	TRBV9	TRBJ1-6	CASSAKGDSYNSPLHF	TGTGCCAGCAGCGCAAAGGGGGACAGCTATAATTCACCCCTCCACTTT
.	.	TRBV29-1	TRBJ1-3	CSGTGSGNTIYF	TGCAGCGGTACAGGGAGTGGAAACACCATATATTTT
few	TRBD1	TRBV27	TRBJ1-2	CASSGQDYGYTF	TGTGCCAGCAGCGGACAGGACTATGGCTACACCTTC
once	TRBD1	TRBV6-5	TRBJ1-6	CASRYGTENSPLHF	TGTGCCAGCAGATACGGGACAGAAAATTCACCCCTCCACTTT
.	.	TRBV7-2	TRBJ2-5	CASSLARTGGPYQETQYF	TGTGCCAGCAGCTTAGCTCGGACGGGCGGGCCGTACCAAGAGACCCAGTACTTC
.	TRBD1	TRBV19	TRBJ2-7	CASSIGTGDYEQYF	TGTGCCAGTAGTATCGGGACAGGGGACTACGAGCAGTACTTC
.	TRBD2	TRBV25-1	TRBJ2-3	CASSDGLAVDTQYF	TGTGCCAGCAGTGACGGGCTAGCGGTAGATACGCAGTATTTT
.	.	TRBV25-1	TRBJ1-1	CASSESVGQKSLEAFF	TGTGCCAGCAGTGAATCTGTAGGACAAAAATCGCTTGAAGCTTTCTTT
.	.	TRBV19	TRBJ2-5	CASSSPGGAFRETQYF	TGTGCCAGTAGTTCACCAGGAGGAGCGTTTCGAGAGACCCAGTACTTC
.	.	TRBV6-6	TRBJ2-7	CASSYSGQGTYEQYF	TGTGCCAGCAGTTACTCAGGGCAGGGAACCTACGAGCAGTACTTC
few	TRBD1	TRBV28	TRBJ1-5	CASSLGTGNQPQHF	TGTGCCAGCAGTTTAGGGACAGGTAATCAGCCCCAGCATTTT
.	TRBD1	TRBV29-1	TRBJ2-5	CSVKDRVGQETQYF	TGCAGCGTGAAGGACAGGGTGGGGCAAGAGACCCAGTACTTC
.	.	TRBV7-9	TRBJ1-4	CASSLGAGVTEKLFF	TGTGCCAGCAGCTTAGGGGCGGGGGTAACTGAAAAACTGTTTTTT
.	.	TRBV7-2	TRBJ1-5	CASSPLREQPQHF	TGTGCCAGCAGCCCCCTTCGGGAGCAGCCCCAGCATTTT
.	TRBD1	TRBV5-6	TRBJ1-1	CASSFTGGEDTEAFF	TGTGCCAGCAGCTTCACAGGGGGTGAAGACACTGAAGCTTTCTTT
few	.	TRBV14	TRBJ1-4	CASSQDQTAKLFF	TGTGCCAGCAGCCAAGATCAGACAGCAAAACTGTTTTTT
.	TRBD2	TRBV30	TRBJ2-3	CAWSGSSGRTDTQYF	TGTGCCTGGAGTGGTTCTAGCGGACGCACAGATACGCAGTATTTT
.	.	TRBV27	TRBJ2-1	CASSLSVQDYNEQFF	TGTGCCAGCAGTTTATCCGTACAGGATTACAATGAGCAGTTCTTC
.	.	TRBV19	TRBJ1-2	CASRSGVRVGGYTF	TGTGCCAGTAGATCCGGAGTGAGGGTAGGAGGCTACACCTTC
.	.	TRBV6-1	TRBJ2-3	CASSEAVGGLGTDTQYF	TGTGCCAGCAGTGAAGCAGTCGGGGGGCTTGGGACAGATACGCAGTATTTT
.	.	TRBV7-9	TRBJ2-5	CASSPGLFETQYF	TGTGCCAGCAGCCCGGGACTTTTCGAGACCCAGTACTTC
.	.	TRBV7-6	TRBJ2-7	CASSLGEVGSYEQYF	TGTGCCAGCAGCTTAGGGGAGGTGGGTTCCTACGAGCAGTACTTC
.	TRBD1	TRBV6-5	TRBJ1-1	CASSFSRVQGAEAFF	TGTGCCAGCAGTTTTTCGAGGGTACAGGGGGCTGAAGCTTTCTTT
.	TRBD1	TRBV19	TRBJ2-5	CASSLLSGGSKETQYF	TGTGCCAGTAGTTTACTGTCAGGGGGCAGTAAAGAGACCCAGTACTTC
.	TRBD1	TRBV6-1	TRBJ1-5	CASSAGGQGGRQPQHF	TGTGCCAGCAGTGCGGGGGGACAGGGGGGGCGGCAGCCCCAGCATTTT
.	.	TRBV14	TRBJ1-4	CASSQGRILAINEKLFF	TGTGCCAGCAGCCAAGGGAGGATACTGGCAATTAATGAAAAACTGTTTTTT
.	.	TRBV6-6	TRBJ1-2	CASSKIQGNYGYTF	TGTGCCAGCAGTAAAATACAGGGAAACTATGGCTACACCTTC
.	.	TRBV6-5	TRBJ1-1	CASSTQGNTEAFF	TGTGCCAGCAGTACACAGGGGAACACTGAAGCTTTCTTT
.	.	TRBV4-2	TRBJ2-7	CASSQGGGGAIEQYF	TGTGCCAGCAGCCAAGGGGGAGGGGGGGCAATCGAGCAGTACTTC
once	.	TRBV19	TRBJ1-5	CASSRGGVSNQPQHF	TGTGCCAGTAGTAGGGGCGGCGTTAGCAATCAGCCCCAGCATTTT
.	.	TRBV19	TRBJ2-2	CASSIRAGGNTGELFF	TGTGCCAGTAGTATAAGGGCGGGTGGGAACACCGGGGAGCTGTTTTTT